This is a list of T cell receptor beta chains from one sample in a study of cytomegalovirus exposure and HLA in healthy donors. Assay: immunoSEQ multiplex PCR; the TCRdb copy retains only in-frame clones and omits some. The sample records 130,000 or so clones, 8.5% to 9% being singletons. Sequencing used PBMCs. The receptors come from a woman in her thirties or forties in good health and CMV-seropositive. Each CDR3 is given with its conserved first and last residue. Fields, in order: clone size, V gene, CDR3 protein. Not all rows give a size; the values are once, few, many and, for expanded clones, a class.

abundance: few; v_gene: TRBV7-8; CDR3aa: CASSVRDSSTNEKLFF
abundance: few; v_gene: TRBV7-2; CDR3aa: CASSVGGSDTQYF
abundance: -; v_gene: TRBV19; CDR3aa: CASTVRASRGHRAFF
abundance: -; v_gene: TRBV30; CDR3aa: CAWNGDLNTEAFF
abundance: few; v_gene: TRBV27; CDR3aa: CAVRGLGANVLTF
abundance: -; v_gene: TRBV9; CDR3aa: CASTLRGDKNEKLFF
abundance: many; v_gene: TRBV5-1; CDR3aa: CASSLGQGMGTEAFF
abundance: few; v_gene: TRBV5-1; CDR3aa: CASSSRGGYGYTF
abundance: few; v_gene: TRBV28; CDR3aa: CASRTGRIAGTQYF
abundance: -; v_gene: TRBV28; CDR3aa: CASSRQGPNGYTF